One T cell receptor beta chain is described in this entry. Survey-level TCR beta sequencing used the immunoSEQ assay. TCRdb keeps only in-frame clones here, not all; method: immunoSEQ multiplex PCR. The sample yields nearly 70,000 clones, about 94% seen once. There are 14 residues in the CDR3. J was trimmed by 3 bases and V by 7 bases; bases with no gene match: 7. The germline V gene encodes CDR1 MDHEN and CDR2 SYDVKM. Sequencing was done on a sample of PBMCs. This TCR came from a man in his forties with rheumatoid arthritis. This chain uses TRBV28 with TRBJ2-3; 7 bases match TRBD1. The CDR3 DNA follows: TGTGCCAGCACCCAGACAGGGTTGACAGATACGCAGTATTTT. Translating it yields CASTQTGLTDTQYF.